The 2 T cell receptor beta chains below come from one sample, sequenced in a study of metastatic and nonmetastatic thyroid tumors (dated by TCRdb to about 2020). The protocol used for the library was PCR. TCRdb lists the instrument as Illumina HiSeq 4000. The raw public data were reprocessed by TCRdb itself: fastp quality trimming at Q25, MiXCR clonotype calling, in-frame beta chains only. Here the sample has about 92,000 clones; about 15% occur a single time. The ten largest make up 3.6% of the sample. No patient had received any treatment before thyroid surgery. The sequenced material came from blood. The source is a female donor with papillary thyroid cancer or a benign thyroid nodule (not recorded which). Some clones in this sample may be carry-over from other donors' samples.

This clone was counted at least ten times. The gene calls are TRBV30 and TRBJ1-2; a possible D gene is TRBD1 (5 bases). This CDR3 has 15 amino acids. V was clipped by 3 bases and J by 4 bases, with 18 bases between them. Germline values: CDR1 GTSNPN, CDR2 SVGIG (reference sequence). The CDR3 region is CAWSTHYGGGYGYTF. The DNA of the CDR3 is TGTGCCTGGAGCACTCATTACGGCGGGGGCTATGGCTACACCTTC.

The chain couples TRBV5-5 to TRBJ1-4; no definite D call. Trimming took 0 bases from V and 5 from J, leaving 11 bases between them. In germline, CDR1 is SGHKS, CDR2 YYEKEE (reference sequence). The CDR3 is made up of 15 amino acids. The CDR3 loop reads CASSLAGVGNEKLFF. The CDR3, as DNA: TGTGCCAGCAGCTTGGCCGGAGTGGGGAATGAAAAACTGTTTTTT.